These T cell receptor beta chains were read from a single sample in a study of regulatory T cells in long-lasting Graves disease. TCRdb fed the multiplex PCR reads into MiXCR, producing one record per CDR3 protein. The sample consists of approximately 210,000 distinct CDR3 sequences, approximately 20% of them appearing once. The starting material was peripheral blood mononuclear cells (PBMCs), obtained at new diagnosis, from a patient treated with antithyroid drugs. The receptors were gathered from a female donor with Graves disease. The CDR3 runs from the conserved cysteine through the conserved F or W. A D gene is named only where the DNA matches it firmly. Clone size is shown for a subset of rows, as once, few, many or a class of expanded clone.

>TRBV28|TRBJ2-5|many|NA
CASSSRSFQETQYF
TGTGCCAGCAGTTCACGGTCGTTTCAAGAGACCCAGTACTTC
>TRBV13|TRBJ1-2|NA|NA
CASSLGPVGYGYTF
TGTGCCAGCAGCTTAGGTCCCGTAGGCTATGGCTACACCTTC
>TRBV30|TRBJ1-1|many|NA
CAWRIQVNTEAFF
TGTGCCTGGAGGATCCAGGTCAACACTGAAGCTTTCTTT
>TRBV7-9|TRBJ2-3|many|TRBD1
CASSPQDRSTDTQYF
TGTGCCAGCAGCCCCCAGGACAGGAGCACAGATACGCAGTATTTT
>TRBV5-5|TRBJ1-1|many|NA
CASSLEELLEAFF
TGTGCCAGCAGCTTGGAGGAGCTACTTGAAGCTTTCTTT
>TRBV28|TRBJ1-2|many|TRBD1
CASSLTGTNYGYTF
TGTGCCAGCAGTTTGACAGGGACAAACTATGGCTACACCTTC
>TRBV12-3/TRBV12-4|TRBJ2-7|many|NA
CASSLAKGGLARSSYEQYF
TGTGCCAGCAGTTTAGCAAAGGGGGGGCTAGCGAGGAGCTCCTACGAGCAGTACTTC
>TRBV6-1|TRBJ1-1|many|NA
CASSRGGEAFF
TGTGCCAGCAGTCGCGGCGGCGAAGCTTTCTTT
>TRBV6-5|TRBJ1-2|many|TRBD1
CASSYEGQGARVNGYTF
TGTGCCAGCAGTTACGAGGGACAGGGGGCGCGAGTTAATGGCTACACCTTC
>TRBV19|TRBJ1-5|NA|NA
CASSIGDSQPQHF
TGTGCCAGTAGTATAGGTGATAGCCAGCCCCAGCATTTT
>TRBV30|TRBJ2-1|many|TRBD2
CAWSFGTSGRDYNEQFF
TGTGCCTGGAGTTTTGGGACTAGCGGGAGGGATTACAATGAGCAGTTCTTC
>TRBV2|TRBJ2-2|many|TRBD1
CASSEDAGGATGELFF
TGTGCCAGCAGTGAAGACGCAGGGGGCGCCACCGGGGAGCTGTTTTTT
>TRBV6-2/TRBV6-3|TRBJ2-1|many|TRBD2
CASSYAGDPNEQFF
TGTGCCAGCAGTTACGCGGGAGACCCCAATGAGCAGTTCTTC
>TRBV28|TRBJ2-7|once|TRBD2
CASSILAGVDEQYF
TGTGCCAGCAGTATCCTAGCGGGAGTGGACGAGCAGTACTTC
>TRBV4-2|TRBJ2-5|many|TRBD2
CASSPSVGASGETQYF
TGTGCCAGCAGCCCCTCCGTCGGGGCTAGCGGGGAGACCCAGTACTTC
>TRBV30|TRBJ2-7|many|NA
CAWRRRYEQYF
TGTGCCTGGAGGCGCCGCTACGAGCAGTACTTC
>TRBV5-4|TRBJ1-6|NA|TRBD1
CASSLMGQTHSPLHF
TGTGCCAGCAGCTTGATGGGACAGACTCATTCACCCCTCCACTTT
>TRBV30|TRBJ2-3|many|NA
CAWTPGLGDTQYF
TGTGCCTGGACTCCCGGGTTGGGAGATACGCAGTATTTT
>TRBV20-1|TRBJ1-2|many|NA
CSARGSWDHGYTF
TGCAGTGCTAGGGGCAGTTGGGATCATGGCTACACCTTC
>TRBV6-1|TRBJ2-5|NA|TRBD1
CASRDRQGAGETQYF
TGTGCCAGCAGAGACCGACAGGGGGCAGGGGAGACCCAGTACTTC
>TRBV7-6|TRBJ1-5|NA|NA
CASSFGTNQPQHF
TGTGCCAGCAGCTTTGGGACTAATCAGCCCCAGCATTTT
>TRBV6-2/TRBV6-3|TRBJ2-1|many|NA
CASIRAAGYNEQFF
TGTGCCAGCATTAGAGCAGCTGGATACAATGAGCAGTTCTTC
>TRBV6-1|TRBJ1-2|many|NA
CAISLQENYGYTF
TGTGCCATCTCCTTACAGGAAAACTATGGCTACACCTTC
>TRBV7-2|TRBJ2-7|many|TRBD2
CASSQSGAGGNSYEQYF
TGTGCCAGCAGCCAATCAGGGGCGGGAGGGAACTCCTACGAGCAGTACTTC
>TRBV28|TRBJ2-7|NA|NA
CATTGSGEQYF
TGTGCCACAACAGGGTCCGGCGAGCAGTACTTC
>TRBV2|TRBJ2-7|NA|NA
CASSEEPNYEQYF
TGTGCCAGCAGTGAAGAACCGAACTACGAGCAGTACTTC
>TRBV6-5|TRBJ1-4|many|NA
CASSYRSGAGNEKLFF
TGTGCCAGCAGTTACCGGTCGGGGGCTGGTAATGAAAAACTGTTTTTT
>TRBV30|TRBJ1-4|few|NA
CATGNEKLFF
TGTGCCACCGGGAATGAAAAACTGTTTTTT
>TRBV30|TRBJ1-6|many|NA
CAWSVGQGSSPLHF
TGTGCCTGGAGTGTCGGCCAGGGGAGTTCACCCCTCCACTTT
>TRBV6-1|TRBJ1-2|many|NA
CASIRSGGLDGYTF
TGTGCCAGCATCCGGAGTGGGGGGTTGGATGGCTACACCTTC
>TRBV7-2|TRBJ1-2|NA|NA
CASSSKRVYGYTF
TGTGCCAGCAGCTCTAAACGCGTCTATGGCTACACCTTC
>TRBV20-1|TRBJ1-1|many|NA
CSASSTGFTEAFF
TGCAGTGCCTCGTCCACAGGGTTCACTGAAGCTTTCTTT
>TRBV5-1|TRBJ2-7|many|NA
CASSFDGLSYEQYF
TGCGCCAGCAGCTTCGACGGCTTGTCCTACGAGCAGTACTTC
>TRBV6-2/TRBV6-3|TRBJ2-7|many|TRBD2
CASSAGLAYEQYF
TGTGCCAGCAGCGCGGGACTAGCTTACGAGCAGTACTTC
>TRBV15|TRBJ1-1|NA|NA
CTTCRAPTGDTEAFF
TGTACCACCTGCAGAGCCCCGACCGGAGACACTGAAGCTTTCTTT
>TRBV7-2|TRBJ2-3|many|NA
CASSRSAGTDTQYF
TGTGCCAGCAGCCGTTCAGCGGGCACAGACACGCAGTATTTT
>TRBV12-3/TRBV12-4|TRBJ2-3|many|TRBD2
CASTLGLAGTDTQYF
TGTGCCAGCACTCTGGGACTAGCGGGCACAGATACGCAGTATTTT
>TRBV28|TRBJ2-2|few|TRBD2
CASSSWDDRGAGELFF
TGTGCCAGCAGTTCCTGGGACGACCGGGGGGCCGGGGAGCTGTTTTTT
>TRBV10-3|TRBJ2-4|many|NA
CASARTASLAKNIQYF
TGTGCCTCGGCCCGGACCGCGTCCCTAGCCAAAAACATTCAGTACTTC
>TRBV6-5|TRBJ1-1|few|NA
CASSYWSGLGF
TGTGCCAGCAGTTACTGGTCGGGCCTCGGGTTT
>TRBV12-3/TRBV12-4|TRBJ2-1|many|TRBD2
CASSLPSGTYNEQFF
TGTGCCAGCAGTTTACCTAGCGGGACATACAATGAGCAGTTCTTC
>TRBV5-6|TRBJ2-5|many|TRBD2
CASQRLADLLFQETQYF
TGTGCCAGCCAGAGACTAGCGGATTTACTCTTCCAAGAGACCCAGTACTTC
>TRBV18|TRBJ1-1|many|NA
CASSPSLTPKNAEAFF
TGTGCCAGCTCACCGTCCTTGACACCTAAGAACGCTGAAGCTTTCTTT
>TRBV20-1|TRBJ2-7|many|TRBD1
CSATDRVNEQYF
TGCAGTGCTACGGACAGGGTCAACGAGCAGTACTTC
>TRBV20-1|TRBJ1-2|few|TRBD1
CSASLTGGNYGYTF
TGCAGTGCCTCGTTGACAGGGGGGAACTATGGCTACACCTTC
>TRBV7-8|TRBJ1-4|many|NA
CASSDRSTNEKLFF
TGTGCCAGCAGCGACAGGTCAACTAATGAAAAACTGTTTTTT
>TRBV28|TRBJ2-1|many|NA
CASSWDTSSYNEQFF
TGTGCCAGCAGTTGGGACACGAGCTCCTACAATGAGCAGTTCTTC
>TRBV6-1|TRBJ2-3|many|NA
CASRPAALLDTQYF
TGTGCCAGCAGGCCGGCGGCCCTCCTTGATACGCAGTATTTT
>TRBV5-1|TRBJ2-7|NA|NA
CASSLAGLPNSYEQCF
TGCGCCAGCAGCTTGGCCGGGCTTCCAAACTCCTACGAGCAGTGCTTC
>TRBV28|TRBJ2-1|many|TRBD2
CASSFIGGSLDNEQFF
TGTGCCAGCAGTTTTATAGGCGGGAGTCTCGACAATGAGCAGTTCTTC
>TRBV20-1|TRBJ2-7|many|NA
CSATTDSDEQYF
TGCAGTGCTACGACGGACTCAGACGAGCAGTACTTC
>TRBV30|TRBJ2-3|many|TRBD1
CAWSLGGGTDTQYF
TGTGCCTGGAGCCTAGGGGGCGGCACAGATACGCAGTATTTT
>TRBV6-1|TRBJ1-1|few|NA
CASTDSGTMNTEAFF
TGTGCCAGCACCGACAGTGGGACCATGAACACTGAAGCTTTCTTT
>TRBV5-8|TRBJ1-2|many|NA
CASSFGGSVYGYTF
TGTGCCAGCAGCTTTGGAGGGTCCGTCTATGGCTACACCTTC
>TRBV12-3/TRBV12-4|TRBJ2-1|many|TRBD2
CASSLGLAVNNEQFF
TGTGCCAGCAGTTTGGGACTAGCGGTAAACAATGAGCAGTTCTTC
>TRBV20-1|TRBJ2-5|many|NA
CSASVGRGETQYF
TGCAGTGCGTCGGTTGGGCGCGGGGAGACCCAGTACTTC
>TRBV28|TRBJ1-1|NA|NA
CASSLYTGIGDTEAFF
TGTGCCAGCAGTTTATACACAGGGATTGGGGACACTGAAGCTTTCTTT
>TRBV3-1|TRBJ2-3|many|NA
CASSQGLYDVGAADTQYF
TGTGCCAGCAGCCAAGGCTTATACGATGTTGGGGCGGCCGATACGCAGTATTTT
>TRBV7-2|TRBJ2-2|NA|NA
CASSLDTTGELFF
TGTGCCAGCAGCCTGGATACGACCGGGGAGCTGTTTTTT